The rows below give T cell receptor beta chains drawn from one sample of a study of cytomegalovirus exposure and HLA in healthy donors. Produced via immunoSEQ multiplex PCR; TCRdb's table is partial and in-frame only. The profile shows about 120,000 clones, 77% of them singletons. What was sequenced was PBMCs. These receptors came from a man aged 35-49 years in good health and CMV-seropositive. CDR3s include the opening cysteine and the closing phenylalanine or tryptophan. The D gene is left open where the match is weak. Some rows have no size entry. The others give once, few or many, or a class for an expanded clone.

D,length,size,V,J,DNA,CDR3
-,15,-,TRBV18,TRBJ2-4,TGTGCCAGCTCACCACTCCAAGAGGCCAAAAACATTCAGTACTTC,CASSPLQEAKNIQYF
-,14,-,TRBV19,TRBJ1-1,TGTGCCAGTAGTCCCCTCCGGGACACATTTTCGGCTTTCTTT,CASSPLRDTFSAFF
TRBD2,17,-,TRBV19,TRBJ2-2,TGTGCCAGTAGCGAACTAGCGGGGGTCGGTATGGGCGGGGAGCTGTTTTTT,CASSELAGVGMGGELFF
TRBD1,14,-,TRBV7-2,TRBJ2-7,TGTGCCAGCAGCCGATCCGGGACAGCCTACGAGCAGTACTTC,CASSRSGTAYEQYF
TRBD2,17,-,TRBV13,TRBJ2-1,TGTGCCAGCAGCTACTACTCAAGCGGGACTAGCGGGGGGTGTCGGTTCTTC,CASSYYSSGTSGGCRFF
-,11,-,TRBV28,TRBJ2-7,TGTGCCAGCAGTTTTGTATACGAGCAGTACTTC,CASSFVYEQYF
-,16,-,TRBV4-2,TRBJ2-7,TGTGCCAGCAGCCAAGCGACAGGCCAGAGGGACTACGAGCAGTACTTC,CASSQATGQRDYEQYF
TRBD1,16,few,TRBV7-9,TRBJ2-1,TGTGCCAGCAGTTCCGTTGATGAGACAGGGAACAATGAGCAGTTCTTC,CASSSVDETGNNEQFF
-,14,few,TRBV9,TRBJ1-5,TGTGCCAGCAGCGCCCCCGGGACACCCTCTCCCCAGCATTTT,CASSAPGTPSPQHF
TRBD2,15,few,TRBV6-5,TRBJ2-1,TGTGCCAGCAGTTACGCGGCGGGGGGGGCCGGTGAGCAGTTCTTC,CASSYAAGGAGEQFF
TRBD1,15,-,TRBV2,TRBJ1-2,TGTGCCAGCAGTGAAATTCAGGGGGCCAACTATGGCTACACCTTC,CASSEIQGANYGYTF
-,13,-,TRBV15,TRBJ2-3,TGTGCCACCAGCCCAGGTTTCACAGATACGCAGTATTTT,CATSPGFTDTQYF
TRBD1,13,-,TRBV7-2,TRBJ2-7,TGTGCCAGCAGCACAAACAGGGGGCGGGAGCAGTACTTC,CASSTNRGREQYF
-,18,-,TRBV27,TRBJ1-5,TGTGCCAGCTCGCGAAAGTCCGGAGGGAGGTTGGGGGATCAGCCCCAGCATTTT,CASSRKSGGRLGDQPQHF
-,16,-,TRBV6-5,TRBJ2-5,TGTGCCAGCAGTTCCTTTATGGGGGGGCCAGAAGAGACCCAGTACTTC,CASSSFMGGPEETQYF
-,16,-,TRBV4-1,TRBJ2-2,TGCGCCAGCAGCCACGCCGACAGTATATTAACCGGGGAGCTGTTTTTT,CASSHADSILTGELFF
-,14,-,TRBV21-1,TRBJ2-7,TGTGCCAGCAGAGACAGGACGCATACCTACGAGCAGTACTTC,CASRDRTHTYEQYF
TRBD1,14,-,TRBV7-2,TRBJ2-7,TGTGCCAGCAGCTCTGACAGGGGGCGAATCGAGCAGTACTTC,CASSSDRGRIEQYF
-,17,few,TRBV28,TRBJ2-7,TGTGCCAGCAGTTTATTATCGATGACAGAAATGTCCTACGAGCAGTACTTC,CASSLLSMTEMSYEQYF
-,16,-,TRBV7-2,TRBJ1-3,TGTGCCAGCAGCTTAGTGCGGACAACCGGAGGAAACACCATATATTTT,CASSLVRTTGGNTIYF
-,16,-,TRBV7-2,TRBJ1-6,TGTGCCAGCAGCTTGATTCCCGGACAGCTTAATTCACCCCTCCACTTT,CASSLIPGQLNSPLHF
TRBD1,14,once,TRBV7-2,TRBJ2-7,TGTGCCAGCAGCCCGGGACAGGGCCTCTACGAGCAGTACTTC,CASSPGQGLYEQYF
-,16,-,TRBV10-3,TRBJ1-3,TGTGCCATCAGAGATCGGGACTTACGCTCTGGAAACACCATATATTTT,CAIRDRDLRSGNTIYF
-,14,-,TRBV9,TRBJ2-1,TGTGCCAGCAGCAGAAAATTGGGCGGGGAAGAGCAGTTCTTC,CASSRKLGGEEQFF
TRBD2,16,-,TRBV6-6,TRBJ2-3,TGTGCCAGCAGTCCCCCTAGAGCGGGGGAAACAGATACGCAGTATTTT,CASSPPRAGETDTQYF
-,13,few,TRBV7-9,TRBJ1-6,TGTTCCAGCAGCTTGCAGGGAGGATCACCCCTCCACTTT,CSSSLQGGSPLHF
-,13,-,TRBV5-1,TRBJ1-1,TGCGCCAGCAGCTTGGACAGGGTTGTTGAAGCTTTCTTT,CASSLDRVVEAFF
-,14,-,TRBV5-4,TRBJ1-2,TGTGCCAGCAGCTGGGCCGGGGGGAACTATGGCTACACCTTC,CASSWAGGNYGYTF
TRBD2,18,few,TRBV6-1,TRBJ2-3,TGTGCCAGCAGTGAAACGGCTAGCGGGGGTGCTAGCACAGATACGCAGTATTTT,CASSETASGGASTDTQYF
-,18,-,TRBV19,TRBJ1-5,TGTGCCAGTAGTATACAGCAGGGGTCCCACTATAGCAATCAGCCCCAGCATTTT,CASSIQQGSHYSNQPQHF
TRBD2,17,-,TRBV5-6,TRBJ2-5,TGTGCCAGCAGCTTGAGGGTTCTAGCGGGCGGGCGGGAGACCCAGTACTTC,CASSLRVLAGGRETQYF
-,15,-,TRBV5-1,TRBJ1-1,TGCGCCAGCAGCTCAGGGGACGGTTACAACACTGAAGCTTTCTTT,CASSSGDGYNTEAFF
TRBD1,15,-,TRBV6-1,TRBJ1-2,TGTGCCAGCAGTGAAGAACAGGGGTTTGTCTATGGCTACACCTTC,CASSEEQGFVYGYTF
-,20,-,TRBV10-3,TRBJ2-2,TGTGCCATCAGTGACCCAACAAAATCTGGACAGCCCCCGAACACCGGGGAGCTGTTTTTT,CAISDPTKSGQPPNTGELFF
TRBD1,13,-,TRBV30,TRBJ1-2,TGTGCCTGGAGTGTAGCTTACAGGGGGACCTACACCTTC,CAWSVAYRGTYTF
-,11,-,TRBV29-1,TRBJ2-7,TGCAGCGTAGAGGAGGAAGGGGAGCAGTACTTC,CSVEEEGEQYF
TRBD1,15,-,TRBV7-2,TRBJ2-7,TGTGCCAGCAGCCAGAACAGGGGAAGTACTTACGAGCAGTACTTC,CASSQNRGSTYEQYF